The sequence of this TCR beta chain was determined in a study of blood T cell repertoires in COVID-19. Under the authors' procedure: Scientists estimated how many nucleated cells there were by amplifying reference gene primers. Sequencing was performed with immunoSEQ multiplex PCR; in TCRdb, only in-frame clones are kept and a portion is missing. For V, J and clone size, that table is used; D and trimming come from the DNA. Of 100,000 to 150,000 clones in the sample, 84% were seen once. This CDR3 is 15 amino acids long. With 2 bases removed from V and 0 bases from J, the gap between germline ends came to 7 bases. In germline, CDR1 is LGHDT, CDR2 YNNKEL (reference sequence).

The sequenced material came from peripheral blood. The sequence was collected from a woman aged 25 to 39 who had recovered from COVID-19. The chain couples TRBV3-1 (or the pseudogene TRBV3-2) to TRBJ1-4; D gene ambiguous. The CDR3 DNA reads as TGTGCCAGCAGCCAAATGAGATCAACTAATGAAAAACTGTTTTTT. Translation: CASSQMRSTNEKLFF.